This TCR beta chain was sequenced during a study of Ad26.COV2.S vaccination and SARS-CoV-2 variants. The repertoire was sequenced with immunoSEQ multiplex PCR; TCRdb's copy has only in-frame clones and lacks some. Here the sample spans about 350,000 clones, 86% being singletons. This clone was counted between two and nine times. Indicated treatment: 15 to 20 received Ad26.COV2.S at low or high dose, single or two shots; several received placebo; per-sample allocation not given. Sampling took place 63 days after the first vaccine or placebo injection. The CDR3 is 12 amino acids. V lost 3 bases to trimming and J lost 2 bases, with 2 bases between them.

This specimen consisted of peripheral blood, obtained in a trial of Ad26.COV2.S vaccine versus placebo. The rearrangement links TRBV12-3 or TRBV12-4 to TRBJ1-5; D is ambiguous. The sequence came from a person between 18 and 60 years old who received the Ad26.COV2.S COVID-19 vaccine or a placebo. The CDR3 DNA follows: TGTGCCAGCAGTTTGGGCAATCAGCCCCAGCATTTT. Its translation is CASSLGNQPQHF.